The entry below gives a single T cell receptor (beta chain) sequence along with its context. Its target is unknown. The time point was: new active TB diagnosis, blood taken before or within 7 days of starting treatment. V lost 4 bases, J lost 3 bases, and 22 bases lay in between. The V gene's germline CDR1 is MNHNS and CDR2 SASEGT. CDR3 length: 18 residues. The data derive from a study of T cells in tuberculosis. Study in general: Samples predate treatment or fall within its first 7 days.

Sequencing used immunoSEQ multiplex PCR; TCRdb keeps in-frame clones, though not all of them. The profile shows around 30,000 clones, approximately 85% of them singletons. General study findings and limits: Shorter CDR3-alpha in active tuberculosis partly drove smaller distances. GEM motif frequencies gave more than 65% accuracy; the GMM repertoire gave roughly 85%.

The sample consisted of PBMCs, taken at tuberculosis diagnosis. The chain recombines TRBV6-1 with TRBJ1-5; no firm D call. The sequence was collected from an adult with tuberculosis. The CDR3 spells CASSGPDFRRYINQPQHF. Here the CDR3 DNA reads TGTGCCAGCAGTGGGCCGGACTTTCGAAGATATATCAATCAGCCCCAGCATTTT.